Listed here are 4 T cell receptor beta chains from one sample, sequenced in a study of immune evolution from preneoplasia to lung adenocarcinoma. Clones were read by immunoSEQ multiplex PCR, and TCRdb kept only the in-frame ones, dropping some. The data show under 6,000 clones, with over 75% seen just once and 8.5% to 10% held by the top ten. Source material: FFPE minimally invasive lung adenocarcinoma tissue. These receptors were obtained from a person between 60 and 79 years old with lung adenocarcinoma.

The chain recombines TRBV11-2 with TRBJ2-1; D remains unclear. Looked up from germline, CDR1 is SGHAT and CDR2 is FQNNGV. V was shortened by 5 bases and J by 8 bases, with 19 bases between the two germline ends. This CDR3 region has 15 residues. The CDR3 DNA reads TGTGCCAGCAGCCCATCACCCGCCTCCTGGCATGAGCAGTTCTTC. It encodes CASSPSPASWHEQFF.

The sample holds a few counts of this clone. V usage is TRBV11-2 and J usage is TRBJ2-1; D gene unclear. V lost 2 bases, J lost 10 bases, and 6 bases lay in between. CDR1 is SGHAT and CDR2 is FQNNGV in the germline V gene. The length of the CDR3 is 11 residues. CDR3 nucleotides: TGTGCCAGCAGCTTAAAACCCGAGCAGTTCTTC. Its translation is CASSLKPEQFF.

This chain connects TRBV5-5 to TRBJ1-5, with D perhaps TRBD1 (6 bases). The germline CDR1 and CDR2 sequences are SGHKS and YYEKEE (reference sequence). Trimming removed 1 base from V and 0 bases from J, with 8 bases in between. The length of the CDR3 is 15 residues. CDR3: CASSLTGTSNQPQHF. CDR3 in DNA: TGTGCCAGCAGCTTGACAGGGACTAGCAATCAGCCCCAGCATTTT.

The rearrangement joins TRBV19 to TRBJ1-2, with D tentatively TRBD1 (5 bases). V lost 7 bases and J lost 8, with 26 bases in between. Germline V gene lookup returns CDR1 LNHDA and CDR2 SQIVND (reference sequence). The CDR3 extends over 16 amino acids. The CDR3 is CASKQTDGGATGGYTF. The DNA for the CDR3 is TGTGCCAGTAAACAAACCGATGGTGGGGCTACCGGCGGCTACACCTTC.